This is a list of T cell receptor beta chains from one sample in a study of beta chain features in type 1 diabetes. Some clones are missing from TCRdb's copy, which holds only in-frame ones; the method was immunoSEQ multiplex PCR. Of about 700,000 clones in the sample, about an eighth were seen once. Sequencing used naive CD4+ T cells from blood. These receptors originate from a man aged 18 to 30 with type 1 diabetes. Each CDR3 is given with its conserved first and last residue. Each record gives: clone size, V gene, J gene, D gene, CDR3 protein, CDR3 DNA. A D gene is named only where the DNA matches it firmly. The size entry is marked missing in some rows and otherwise reads once, few, many or a size class.

>few|TRBV19|TRBJ2-7|TRBD2
CASSTGRTSGVEQYF
TGTGCCAGTAGTACGGGCCGGACTAGCGGGGTCGAGCAGTACTTC
>few|TRBV4-1|TRBJ2-5|TRBD1
CASSHPRDSEETQYF
TGCGCCAGCAGCCACCCCCGGGACAGCGAAGAGACCCAGTACTTC
>-|TRBV4-2|TRBJ2-3|-
CASSQDPLGADTQYF
TGTGCCAGCAGCCAAGATCCCCTGGGGGCGGATACGCAGTATTTT
>-|TRBV5-1|TRBJ2-7|-
CASSLVGRANYEQYF
TGCGCCAGCAGCTTGGTCGGCAGGGCGAACTACGAGCAGTACTTC
>-|TRBV30|TRBJ1-1|-
CAWSLVNTEAFF
TGTGCCTGGAGTTTGGTTAACACTGAAGCTTTCTTT
>-|TRBV6-4|TRBJ2-1|-
CASKTGAGYNEQFF
TGTGCCAGCAAAACAGGAGCTGGGTACAATGAGCAGTTCTTC
>once|TRBV6-1|TRBJ2-5|-
CASSGQLAETQYF
TGTGCCAGCAGTGGACAGCTTGCGGAGACCCAGTACTTC
>few|TRBV6-5|TRBJ1-5|TRBD1
CASSVQQGPQPQHF
TGTGCCAGCAGTGTACAACAGGGGCCCCAGCCCCAGCATTTT
>-|TRBV29-1|TRBJ1-6|-
CSVRRGDGNSPLHF
TGCAGCGTTCGAAGAGGGGATGGAAATTCACCCCTCCACTTT
>few|TRBV7-9|TRBJ1-1|TRBD1
CASSFWTGDTEAFF
TGTGCCAGCAGCTTCTGGACAGGAGACACTGAAGCTTTCTTT
>few|TRBV7-7|TRBJ2-7|-
CASSLARQTSSYEQYF
TGTGCCAGCAGCTTAGCGCGACAGACGAGCTCCTACGAGCAGTACTTC
>-|TRBV23-1|TRBJ1-5|-
CASSQSPDCRGPQHF
TGCGCCAGCAGTCAATCGCCGGACTGTCGGGGGCCCCAGCATTTT
>few|TRBV28|TRBJ1-4|-
CASSREGAGEKLFF
TGTGCCAGCAGCCGTGAGGGCGCTGGTGAAAAACTGTTTTTT
>-|TRBV15|TRBJ1-6|-
CATSRHGQGDSPLHF
TGTGCCACCAGCAGACATGGGCAGGGCGATTCACCCCTCCACTTT
>few|TRBV25-1|TRBJ2-3|-
CASSEKVGAYTDTQYF
TGTGCCAGCAGTGAAAAGGTGGGGGCCTACACAGATACGCAGTATTTT
>-|TRBV5-1|TRBJ2-5|-
CASRDLIDGETQYF
TGCGCCAGCAGGGATTTGATCGACGGGGAGACCCAGTACTTC
>-|TRBV14|TRBJ2-7|-
CASSRGGYYYEQYF
TGTGCCAGCAGCCGAGGGGGGTACTACTACGAGCAGTACTTC
>few|TRBV6-5|TRBJ2-3|TRBD1
CASTLTGDTDTQYF
TGTGCCAGCACCCTAACAGGGGACACAGATACGCAGTATTTT
>few|TRBV28|TRBJ2-3|-
CASSLTSTDTQYF
TGTGCCAGCAGCCTCACCAGCACAGATACGCAGTATTTT